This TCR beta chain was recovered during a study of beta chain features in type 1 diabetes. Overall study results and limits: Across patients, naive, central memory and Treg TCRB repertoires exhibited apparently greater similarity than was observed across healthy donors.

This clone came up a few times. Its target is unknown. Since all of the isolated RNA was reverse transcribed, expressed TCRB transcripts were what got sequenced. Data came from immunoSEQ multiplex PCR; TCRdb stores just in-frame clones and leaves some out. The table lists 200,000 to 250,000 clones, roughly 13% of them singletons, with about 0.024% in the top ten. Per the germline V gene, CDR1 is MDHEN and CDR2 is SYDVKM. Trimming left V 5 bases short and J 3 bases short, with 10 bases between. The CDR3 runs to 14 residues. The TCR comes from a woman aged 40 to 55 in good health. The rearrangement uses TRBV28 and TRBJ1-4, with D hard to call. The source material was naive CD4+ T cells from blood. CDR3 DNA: TGTGCCAGCAGTACGACAAGACCTAATGAAAAACTGTTTTTT. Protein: CASSTTRPNEKLFF.